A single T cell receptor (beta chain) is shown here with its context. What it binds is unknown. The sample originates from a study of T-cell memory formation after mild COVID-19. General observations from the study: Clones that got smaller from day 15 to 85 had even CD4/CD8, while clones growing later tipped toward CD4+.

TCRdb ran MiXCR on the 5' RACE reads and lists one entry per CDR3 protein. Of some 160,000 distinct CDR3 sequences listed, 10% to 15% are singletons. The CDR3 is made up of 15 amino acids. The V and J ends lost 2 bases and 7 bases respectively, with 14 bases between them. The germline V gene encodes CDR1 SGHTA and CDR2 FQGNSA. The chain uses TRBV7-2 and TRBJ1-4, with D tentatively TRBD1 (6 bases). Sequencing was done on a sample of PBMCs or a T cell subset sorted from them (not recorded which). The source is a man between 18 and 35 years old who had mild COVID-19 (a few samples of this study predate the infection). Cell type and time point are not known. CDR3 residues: CASSLPLPQGEKLFF. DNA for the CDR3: TGTGCCAGCAGCTTACCCCTCCCACAGGGTGAAAAACTGTTTTTT.